The T cell receptor beta chain under discussion was sequenced for a study of blood T cell repertoires in COVID-19. Original processing notes: Nucleated cell counts were estimated from reference gene primer amplification. Profiled with immunoSEQ multiplex PCR; TCRdb holds only in-frame clones, not every one. Clone size and the V and J calls come from that table; the DNA yielded D and trimming. The table has 100,000 to 150,000 clones, roughly 74% seen once. CDR3 size: 16 residues. V was clipped by 0 bases and J by 4 bases; unmatched bases: 7. Germline V CDR1 and CDR2: MGHRA, YSYEKL. The sequenced sample was peripheral blood. This TCR derives from a man aged 55 to 69 with acute or convalescent COVID-19. The chain has TRBV4-1 and TRBJ1-1, with 8 bases lining up with TRBD1. The CDR3 DNA is TGCGCCAGCAGCCAAGATCCAGGGGGCGCCGGCACTGAAGCTTTCTTT. Translation: CASSQDPGGAGTEAFF.